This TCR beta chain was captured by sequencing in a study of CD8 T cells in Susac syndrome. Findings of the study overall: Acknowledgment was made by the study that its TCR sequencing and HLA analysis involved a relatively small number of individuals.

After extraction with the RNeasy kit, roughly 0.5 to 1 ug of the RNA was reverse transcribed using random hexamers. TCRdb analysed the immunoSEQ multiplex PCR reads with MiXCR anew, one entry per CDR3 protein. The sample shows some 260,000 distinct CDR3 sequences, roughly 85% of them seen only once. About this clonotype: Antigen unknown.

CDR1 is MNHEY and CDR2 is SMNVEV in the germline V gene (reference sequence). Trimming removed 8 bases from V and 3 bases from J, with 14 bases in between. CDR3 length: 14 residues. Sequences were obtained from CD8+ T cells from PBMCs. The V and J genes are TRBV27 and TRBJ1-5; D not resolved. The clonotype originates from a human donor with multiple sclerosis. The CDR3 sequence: CASSQSPVNQPQHF. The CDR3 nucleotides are TGTGCCAGCTCTCAATCCCCCGTCAATCAGCCCCAGCATTTT.